This passage covers 22 T cell receptor beta chains from one sample sequenced in a study of cytomegalovirus exposure and HLA in healthy donors. TCRdb keeps only in-frame clones here, not all; method: immunoSEQ multiplex PCR. The table records some 110,000 clones, around 88% of them present only once. Input material: PBMCs. These receptor sequences come from a man between 18 and 29 years old in good health and CMV-seronegative.

This clone appeared a single time. CDR3 sequence reads: CASSEVPGTGEKLFF. The CDR3 DNA follows: TGTGCCAGCAGTGAAGTCCCAGGGACAGGAGAAAAACTGTTTTTT. The genes are TRBV6-1 and TRBJ1-4; 8 bases line up with TRBD1. V trimming: 1 base; J trimming: 8 bases; junction bases outside the gene matches: 6. Germline V gene data show CDR1 as MNHNS and CDR2 as SASEGT. The CDR3 is made up of 15 amino acids.

The chain employs TRBV7-7 and TRBJ1-1, with 7 positions matching TRBD1. This CDR3 has 13 amino acids. Germline CDR1 is SSHAT and CDR2 is FNYEAQ (reference sequence). Unmatched junction bases numbered 5, after V lost 5 bases and J lost 5 bases. The CDR3 protein is CASSIRQGTEAFF. The DNA of the CDR3 is TGTGCCAGCAGCATAAGACAGGGAACTGAAGCTTTCTTT. Full variable domain (missing parts from reference TRBV7-7 and TRBJ1-1): GAGVSQSPRYKVTKRGQDVTLRCDPISSHATLYWYQQALGQGPEFLTYFNYEAQPDKSGLPSDRFSAERPEGSISTLTIQRTEQRDSAMYRCASSIRQGTEAFFGQGTRLTVV.

The CDR3 region is CASSQGGGNTEAFF. In DNA form, the CDR3 reads TGCGCCAGCAGCCAAGGCGGTGGGAACACTGAAGCTTTCTTT. The chain couples TRBV4-3 to TRBJ1-1; no definite D call. V was cut by 1 base and J by 1 base, with 7 bases left in between. The germline V gene encodes CDR1 LGHNA and CDR2 YSLEER. The CDR3 has 14 amino acids.

This chain uses TRBV28 with TRBJ1-4, with a possible D match to TRBD1 (6 bases). This CDR3 has 14 residues. The germline V and J ends were trimmed by 5 bases and 6 bases, with 13 bases remaining between them. CDR1 is MDHEN, CDR2 SYDVKM, per germline. CDR3 loop: CASSRRGKDEKLFF. For the CDR3, the DNA is TGTGCCAGCAGTCGCAGGGGCAAGGATGAAAAACTGTTTTTT.

This chain joins TRBV2 and TRBJ1-2, with TRBD1 identical over 8 bases. The CDR3 is 14 residues long. The J segment lost 8 bases and the V segment lost 5 bases, leaving 10 bases of the junction unmatched. Germline CDR1 reads SNHLY; CDR2 reads FYNNEI. Written as DNA, the CDR3 is TGTGCCAGCAGTTCCACAGGGGGAACTGAGGGCTACACCTTC. This translates into CASSSTGGTEGYTF.

The chain employs TRBV7-2 and TRBJ2-1, with a possible D match to TRBD1 (6 bases). This CDR3 spans 16 amino acids. V shed 0 bases and J shed 7 bases, with 16 bases lying between them. CDR1 is SGHTA and CDR2 is FQGNSA in the germline V gene. CDR3 sequence: CASSLAGPGVWNEQFF. The CDR3 DNA reads TGTGCCAGCAGCTTAGCTGGGCCAGGGGTATGGAATGAGCAGTTCTTC.

The chain has TRBV20-1 and TRBJ1-2; possibly TRBD1 for D (5 bases). The CDR3 has 10 residues. Between the trimmed V and J ends, which lost 6 bases and 7 bases, there was a span of 9 bases. The V gene's germline CDR1 is DFQATT and CDR2 SNEGSKA (reference sequence). The CDR3 spells CSAQGIGYTF. The CDR3 bases are TGCAGTGCCCAGGGTATTGGCTACACCTTC.

The J gene is TRBJ2-3, the V gene TRBV27, with 7 bases identical to TRBD2. J lost 5 bases, V lost 5 bases, and 13 bases had no gene match. Germline V gives CDR1 MNHEY, CDR2 SMNVEV (reference sequence). The CDR3 has 16 amino acids. CDR3 sequence reads: CASSPRGREGKDTQYF. CDR3 DNA: TGTGCCAGCAGTCCCCGGGGCAGGGAGGGGAAAGATACGCAGTATTTT.

The genes are TRBV30 and TRBJ2-7; TRBD2 is a possible D gene (5 bases). Deletions cut 1 base from V and 1 base from J, with 11 bases between. The CDR3 has 14 residues. The germline CDR1 and CDR2 sequences are GTSNPN and SVGIG (reference sequence). This chain's CDR3 is CAWSGSGRSYEQYF. The DNA for the CDR3 is TGTGCCTGGAGTGGATCGGGAAGATCCTACGAGCAGTACTTC.

This chain uses TRBV19 with TRBJ1-5; D not certain. CDR1 and CDR2 from the germline V gene are LNHDA and SQIVND (reference sequence). The CDR3 has 13 amino acids. V gave up 8 bases and J gave up 4 bases, with 12 bases separating them. In DNA, the CDR3 is TGTGCCAGTCGTGCGGGTAATAATCAGCCCCAGCATTTT. This gives the protein CASRAGNNQPQHF.

This chain links TRBV7-9 with TRBJ2-3; TRBD2 matches at 9 bases. Germline loops: CDR1 SEHNR, CDR2 FQNEAQ (reference sequence). V gave up 5 bases and J gave up 2 bases; unmatched junction bases: 5. This CDR3 is built from 15 residues. The CDR3 reads CASSPRLADTDTQYF. Written as DNA, the CDR3 is TGTGCCAGCAGCCCCAGACTAGCGGACACAGATACGCAGTATTTT.

The genes are TRBV6-1 and TRBJ2-3; 13 bases align to TRBD2. There are 17 residues in the CDR3. Germline CDR1 MNHNS, CDR2 SASEGT. Trimming cost V 4 bases and J 1 base; bases outside gene matches: 5. CDR3 residues: CASSVTGTSGGTDTQYF. The CDR3 nucleotides read TGTGCCAGCAGTGTTACCGGGACTAGCGGGGGCACAGATACGCAGTATTTT.

The rearrangement uses TRBV9 and TRBJ2-5; 8 bases line up with TRBD1. The length of the CDR3 is 16 residues. V trimming: 0 bases; J trimming: 4 bases; junction bases outside the gene matches: 8. From germline, CDR1 is SGDLS and CDR2 YYNGEE. CDR3 bases: TGTGCCAGCAGCGTAGTTTGGACAGGGTACTCAGAGACCCAGTACTTC. Its protein product is CASSVVWTGYSETQYF.

The CDR3 spells CASSLGDRAINYGYTF. In nucleotides, the CDR3 is TGTGCCAGCAGCTTAGGGGACAGGGCTATAAACTATGGCTACACCTTC. The rearrangement joins TRBV7-9 to TRBJ1-2; 9 positions match TRBD1. Trimming at V came to 1 base and at J to 2 bases, leaving 5 bases not matched to a gene. The CDR3 runs to 16 residues. Germline CDR1 SEHNR, CDR2 FQNEAQ (reference sequence).

The CDR3 nucleotides read TGTGCCAGCAGCTCCGGGCCAGGGAACGAGCAGTACTTC. This sequence encodes CASSSGPGNEQYF. The chain combines TRBV7-8 with TRBJ2-7; TRBD1 is a possible D gene (5 bases). This CDR3 contains 13 residues. Germline values: CDR1 SGHVS, CDR2 FQNEAQ. V lost 4 bases, J lost 5 bases, and 12 bases lay in between.

The chain links TRBV6-1 to TRBJ2-7, with a possible D match to TRBD1 (5 bases). This CDR3 is built from 11 residues. Germline V gene sequence: CDR1 MNHNS, CDR2 SASEGT. The V gene lost 7 bases and the J gene lost 2 bases, with 6 bases spanning the gap. CDR3 DNA: TGTGCCAGCACGACAGCCTACGAGCAGTACTTC. Translation: CASTTAYEQYF.

The V and J genes are TRBV9 and TRBJ2-1; 14 bases agree with TRBD2. Germline CDR1 reads SGDLS; CDR2 reads YYNGEE. This CDR3 contains 16 residues. V trimming: 0 bases; J trimming: 7 bases; junction bases outside the gene matches: 3. CDR3 nucleotide sequence: TGTGCCAGCAGCGTAGGGGGGACTAGCGGGAGAAATGAGCAGTTCTTC. Amino acids: CASSVGGTSGRNEQFF.

This clone was seen only once. This sequence joins TRBV11-2 and TRBJ2-2, with a possible D match to TRBD1 (5 bases). CDR1 is SGHAT, CDR2 FQNNGV, per germline. V was trimmed by 7 bases and J by 6 bases, leaving 18 bases between them. CDR3 length equals 15 residues. CDR3 in DNA: TGTGCCAGCACCCAAGGGCCAGGGATATCCGGGGAGCTGTTTTTT. Translated, it gives CASTQGPGISGELFF.

The DNA for the CDR3 is TGTGCCAGTAGCGGGAGGGCCGGCCAAGAGACCCAGTACTTC. Protein sequence: CASSGRAGQETQYF. This chain uses TRBV28 with TRBJ2-5, with 11 positions matching TRBD2. V was pared by 9 bases and J by 1 base, with 4 bases of the junction left unmatched. The CDR3 is 14 amino acids. CDR1 and CDR2 (germline): MDHEN, SYDVKM.

The V call is TRBV30, the J call TRBJ1-1, with TRBD1 identical over 9 bases. Germline assignment: CDR1 GTSNPN and CDR2 SVGIG (reference sequence). The CDR3 runs to 13 residues. The trim removed 3 bases at V and 4 bases at J, leaving 3 bases unmatched. In DNA form, the CDR3 reads TGTGCCTGGAGGGACAGGGGAGTCACTGAAGCTTTCTTT. This sequence encodes CAWRDRGVTEAFF.

This sequence joins TRBV29-1 and TRBJ1-2; D is uncertain. This CDR3 has 13 amino acids. Trimming removed 0 bases at V and 4 bases at J, with 9 bases between. The germline V gene encodes CDR1 SQVTM and CDR2 ANQGSEA. The CDR3 sequence: CSVEDERFYGYTF. The CDR3 nucleotides read TGCAGCGTTGAAGATGAGCGGTTCTATGGCTACACCTTC.

This clone was found a few times. In the same sample, other DNA sequences code for this CDR3. The chain recombines TRBV30 with TRBJ1-5; possibly TRBD1 for D (6 bases). CDR1 is GTSNPN, CDR2 SVGIG, per germline (reference sequence). Trimming pared 0 bases from V and 7 bases from J, leaving 16 bases between. This CDR3 comprises 15 residues. CDR3 coding DNA: TGTGCCTGGAGTGTAGGGTCAGGGGTTGGCCAGCCCCAGCATTTT. This gives the protein CAWSVGSGVGQPQHF.